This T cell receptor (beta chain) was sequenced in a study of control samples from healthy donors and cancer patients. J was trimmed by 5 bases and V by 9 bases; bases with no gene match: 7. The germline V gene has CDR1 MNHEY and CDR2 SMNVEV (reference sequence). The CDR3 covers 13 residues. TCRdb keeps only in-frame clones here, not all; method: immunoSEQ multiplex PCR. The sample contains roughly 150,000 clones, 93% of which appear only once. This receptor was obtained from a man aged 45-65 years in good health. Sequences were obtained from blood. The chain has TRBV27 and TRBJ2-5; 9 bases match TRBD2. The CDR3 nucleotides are TGTGCCAGTGGACTAGCGAGGGGCGAGACCCAGTACTTC. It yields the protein CASGLARGETQYF.